This T cell receptor (beta chain) was identified during a study of radiation and T cells in renal cell carcinoma. Study information: Nephrectomy followed 15 Gy stereotactic body radiation by 4 weeks.

Time point described: baseline pretreatment blood. Specified treatment: 15 Gy SBRT to primary tumor, nephrectomy 4 weeks later. Clear cell pathology was present in this patient's renal cell carcinoma. The protocol was immunoSEQ multiplex PCR, while the TCRdb copy is restricted to in-frame clones and leaves out a portion. The sample holds 150,000 or so clones; 88% are singletons and the top ten take around 4%. About this clone itself: Antigen unknown.

Findings and caveats of the study: No pretreatment tumor biopsies were available for baseline clonotypes.

The CDR3 is 13 amino acids. Germline V lookup: CDR1 SNHLY, CDR2 FYNNEI. Trimming shortened V by 7 bases and J by 0 bases, and 9 bases separated the two germline ends. The source was blood, collected from a patient whose treatment included radiotherapy and nephrectomy. The origin of this receptor is a woman in her 70s with renal cell carcinoma. The chain has TRBV2 and TRBJ2-5; D remains unclear. The CDR3 spells CASTPGYQETQYF. Written as DNA, the CDR3 is TGTGCCAGCACCCCCGGGTACCAAGAGACCCAGTACTTC.